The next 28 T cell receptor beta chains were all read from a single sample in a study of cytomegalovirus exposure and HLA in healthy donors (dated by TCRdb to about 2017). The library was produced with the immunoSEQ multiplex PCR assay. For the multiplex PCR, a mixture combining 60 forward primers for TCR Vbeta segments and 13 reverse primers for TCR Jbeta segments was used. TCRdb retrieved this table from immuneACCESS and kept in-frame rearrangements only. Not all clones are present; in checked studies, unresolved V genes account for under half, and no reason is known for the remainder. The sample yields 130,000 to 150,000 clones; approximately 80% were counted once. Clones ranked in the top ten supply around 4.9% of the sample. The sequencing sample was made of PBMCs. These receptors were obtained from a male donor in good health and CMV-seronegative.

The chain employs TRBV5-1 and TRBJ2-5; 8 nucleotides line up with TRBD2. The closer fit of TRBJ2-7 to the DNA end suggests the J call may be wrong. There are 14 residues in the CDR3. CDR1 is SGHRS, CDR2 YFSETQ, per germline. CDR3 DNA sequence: TGCGCCAGCAGCTTCATCGGGGGGGAAGGCGAGCAGTACTTC. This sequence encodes CASSFIGGEGEQYF.

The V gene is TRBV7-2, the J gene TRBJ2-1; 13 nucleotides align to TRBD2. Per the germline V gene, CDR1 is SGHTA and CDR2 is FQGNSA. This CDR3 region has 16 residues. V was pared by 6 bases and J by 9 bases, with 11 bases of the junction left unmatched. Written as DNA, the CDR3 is TGTGCCAGCAGTCCTCCGGGACTAGCGGGGAAGGGTGAGCAGTTCTTC. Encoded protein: CASSPPGLAGKGEQFF.

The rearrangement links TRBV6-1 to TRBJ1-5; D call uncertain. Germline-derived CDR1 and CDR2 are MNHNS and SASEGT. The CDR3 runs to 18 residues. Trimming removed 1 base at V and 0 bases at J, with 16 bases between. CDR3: CASSEGFTEHFSNQPQHF. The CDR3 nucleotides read TGTGCCAGCAGTGAAGGTTTCACCGAGCATTTTAGCAATCAGCCCCAGCATTTT.

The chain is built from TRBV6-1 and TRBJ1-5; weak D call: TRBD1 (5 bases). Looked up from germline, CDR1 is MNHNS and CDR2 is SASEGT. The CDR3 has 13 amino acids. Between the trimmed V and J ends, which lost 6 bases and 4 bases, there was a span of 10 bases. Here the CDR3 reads CASRRDLNQPQHF. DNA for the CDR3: TGTGCCAGCAGGCGGGACTTGAATCAGCCCCAGCATTTT.

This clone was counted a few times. The CDR3 nucleotides read TGTGCCAGCAGCGTAGAGACAGGGGTTTTTAGCGGAACACCCTACAATGAGCAGTTCTTC. It encodes CASSVETGVFSGTPYNEQFF. This chain links TRBV9 with TRBJ2-1; TRBD1 matches at 8 bases. V gave up 0 bases and J gave up 2 bases; unmatched junction bases: 16. Germline assignment: CDR1 SGDLS and CDR2 YYNGEE. The CDR3 spans 20 residues.

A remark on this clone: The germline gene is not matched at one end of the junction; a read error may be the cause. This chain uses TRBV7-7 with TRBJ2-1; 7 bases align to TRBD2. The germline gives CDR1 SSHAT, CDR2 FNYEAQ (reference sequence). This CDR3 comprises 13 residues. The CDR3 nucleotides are TGTGCTAGCAGCTTATACTCGGGGGGTGAGCAGTTCTTC. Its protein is CASSLYSGGEQFF.

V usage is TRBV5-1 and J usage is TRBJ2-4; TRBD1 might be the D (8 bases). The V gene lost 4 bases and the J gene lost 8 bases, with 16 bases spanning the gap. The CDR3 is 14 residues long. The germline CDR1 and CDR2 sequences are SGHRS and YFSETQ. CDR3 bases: TGCGCCAGCAGCCCTGGACAGGGAGGGGACATTCAGTACTTC. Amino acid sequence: CASSPGQGGDIQYF.

As DNA, the CDR3 is TGTGCCAGCATCAGACTCAGGACGGGCGGGGATACGCAGTATTTT. It codes for CASIRLRTGGDTQYF. The V gene is TRBV6-6, the J gene TRBJ2-3; D might be TRBD2 (5 bases). This CDR3 has 15 residues. The germline V gene encodes CDR1 MNHNY and CDR2 SVGAGI (reference sequence). Trimming removed 7 bases at V and 6 bases at J, with 20 bases between.

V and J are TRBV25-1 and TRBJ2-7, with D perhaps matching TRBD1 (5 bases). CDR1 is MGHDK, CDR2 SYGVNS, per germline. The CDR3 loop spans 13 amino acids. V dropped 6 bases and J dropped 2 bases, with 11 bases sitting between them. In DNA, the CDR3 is TGTGCCAGCAGGGCAGCAGGGACCTACGAGCAGTACTTC. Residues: CASRAAGTYEQYF.

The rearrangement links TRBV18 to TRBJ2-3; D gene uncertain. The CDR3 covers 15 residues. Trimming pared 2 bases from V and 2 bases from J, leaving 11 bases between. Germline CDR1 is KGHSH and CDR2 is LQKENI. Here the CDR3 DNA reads TGTGCCAGCTCACCATCATACTTAGACACAGATACGCAGTATTTT. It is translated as CASSPSYLDTDTQYF. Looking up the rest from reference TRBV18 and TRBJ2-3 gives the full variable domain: NAGVMQNPRHLVRRRGQEARLRCSPMKGHSHVYWYRQLPEEGLKFMVYLQKENIIDESGMPKERFSAEFPKEGPSILRIQQVVRGDSAAYFCASSPSYLDTDTQYFGPGTRLTVL.

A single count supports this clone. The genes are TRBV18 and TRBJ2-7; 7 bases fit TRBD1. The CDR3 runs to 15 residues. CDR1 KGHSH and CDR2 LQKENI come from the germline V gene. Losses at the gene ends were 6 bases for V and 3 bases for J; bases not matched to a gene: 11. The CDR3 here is CASSLGRGNSYEQYF. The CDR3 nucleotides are TGTGCCAGCTCCCTAGGCAGGGGGAACAGCTACGAGCAGTACTTC.

The CDR3 sequence: CASSLHTDEQFF. The CDR3 DNA follows: TGCGCCAGCAGCCTTCATACGGATGAGCAGTTCTTC. The chain recombines TRBV4-3 with TRBJ2-1; unclear D gene. V lost 4 bases, J lost 8 bases, and 9 bases lay in between. Per the germline V gene, CDR1 is LGHNA and CDR2 is YSLEER. The CDR3 length is 12 residues.

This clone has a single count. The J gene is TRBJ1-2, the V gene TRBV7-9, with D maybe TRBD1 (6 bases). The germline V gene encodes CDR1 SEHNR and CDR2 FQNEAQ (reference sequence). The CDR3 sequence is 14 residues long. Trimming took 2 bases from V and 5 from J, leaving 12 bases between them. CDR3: CASSLQTGLYGYTF. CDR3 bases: TGTGCCAGCAGCTTACAGACAGGCTTATATGGCTACACCTTC.

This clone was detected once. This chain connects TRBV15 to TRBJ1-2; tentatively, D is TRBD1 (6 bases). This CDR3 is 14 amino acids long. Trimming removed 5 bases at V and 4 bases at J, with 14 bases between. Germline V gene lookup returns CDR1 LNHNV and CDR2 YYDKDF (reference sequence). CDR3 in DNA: TGTGCCACCAGCCGAAGCAGGGGAACCTATGGCTACACCTTC. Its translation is CATSRSRGTYGYTF.

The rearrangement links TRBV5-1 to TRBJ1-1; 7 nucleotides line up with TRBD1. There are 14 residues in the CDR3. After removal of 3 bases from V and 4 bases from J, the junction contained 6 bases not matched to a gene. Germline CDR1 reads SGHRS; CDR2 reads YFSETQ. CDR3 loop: CASSSQGSGTEAFF. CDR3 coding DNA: TGCGCCAGCAGCTCACAGGGGTCGGGCACTGAAGCTTTCTTT.

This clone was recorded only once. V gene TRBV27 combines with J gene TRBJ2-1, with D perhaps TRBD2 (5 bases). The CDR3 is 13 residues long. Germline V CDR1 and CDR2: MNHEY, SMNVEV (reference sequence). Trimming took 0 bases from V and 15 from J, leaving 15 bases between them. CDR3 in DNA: TGTGCCAGCAGTTTATCCGCGGGCAACTACCTGTTCTTC. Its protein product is CASSLSAGNYLFF.

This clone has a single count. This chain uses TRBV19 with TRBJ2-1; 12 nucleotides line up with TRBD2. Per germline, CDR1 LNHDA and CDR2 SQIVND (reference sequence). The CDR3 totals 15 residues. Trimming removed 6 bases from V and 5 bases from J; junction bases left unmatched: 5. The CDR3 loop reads CASRTSGGPNNEQFF. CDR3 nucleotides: TGTGCCAGTAGGACTAGCGGGGGACCGAACAATGAGCAGTTCTTC. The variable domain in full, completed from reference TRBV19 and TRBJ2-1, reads DGGITQSPKYLFRKEGQNVTLSCEQNLNHDAMYWYRQDPGQGLRLIYYSQIVNDFQKGDIAEGYSVSREKKESFPLTVTSAQKNPTAFYLCASRTSGGPNNEQFFGPGTRLTVL.

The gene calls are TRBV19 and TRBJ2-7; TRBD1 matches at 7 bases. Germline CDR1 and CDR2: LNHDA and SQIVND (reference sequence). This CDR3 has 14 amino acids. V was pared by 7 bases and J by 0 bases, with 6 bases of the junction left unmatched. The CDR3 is CASNPGTASYEQYF. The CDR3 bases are TGTGCCAGTAACCCCGGGACAGCCTCCTACGAGCAGTACTTC.

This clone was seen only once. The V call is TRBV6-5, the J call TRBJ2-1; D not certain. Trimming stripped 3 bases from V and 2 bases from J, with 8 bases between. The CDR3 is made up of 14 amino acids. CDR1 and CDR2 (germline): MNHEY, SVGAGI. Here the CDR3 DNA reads TGTGCCAGCAGTTATCGTACTACCTACAATGAGCAGTTCTTC. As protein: CASSYRTTYNEQFF.

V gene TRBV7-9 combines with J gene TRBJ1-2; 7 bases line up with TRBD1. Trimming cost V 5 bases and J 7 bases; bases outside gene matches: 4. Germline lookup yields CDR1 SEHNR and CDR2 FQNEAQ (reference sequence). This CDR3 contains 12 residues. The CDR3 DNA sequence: TGTGCCAGCAGCCTAGACAGGGTTGGCTACACCTTC. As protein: CASSLDRVGYTF.

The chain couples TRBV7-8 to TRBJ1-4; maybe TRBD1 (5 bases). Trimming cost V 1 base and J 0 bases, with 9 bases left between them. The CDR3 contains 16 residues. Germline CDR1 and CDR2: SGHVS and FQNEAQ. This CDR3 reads CASSLEGWSTNEKLFF. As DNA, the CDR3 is TGTGCCAGCAGCTTAGAGGGGTGGTCAACTAATGAAAAACTGTTTTTT.

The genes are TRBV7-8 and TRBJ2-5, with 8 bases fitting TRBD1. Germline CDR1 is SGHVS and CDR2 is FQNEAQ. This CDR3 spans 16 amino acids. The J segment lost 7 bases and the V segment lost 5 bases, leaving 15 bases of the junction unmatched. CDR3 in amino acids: CASSPMGARGLGTQYF. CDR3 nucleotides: TGTGCCAGCAGCCCAATGGGGGCCAGGGGGCTCGGGACCCAGTACTTC.

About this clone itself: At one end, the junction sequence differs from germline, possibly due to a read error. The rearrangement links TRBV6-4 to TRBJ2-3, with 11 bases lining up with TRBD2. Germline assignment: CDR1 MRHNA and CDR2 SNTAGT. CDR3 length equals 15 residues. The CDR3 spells CVSSDTSGGADTQYF. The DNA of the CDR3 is TGTGTCAGCAGTGATACTAGCGGGGGAGCAGATACGCAGTATTTT.

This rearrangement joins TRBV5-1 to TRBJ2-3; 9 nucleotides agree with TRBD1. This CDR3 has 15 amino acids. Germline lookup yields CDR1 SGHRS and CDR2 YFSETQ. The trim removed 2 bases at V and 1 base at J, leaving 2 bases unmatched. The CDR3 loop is CASSFGDRGTDTQYF. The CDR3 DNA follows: TGCGCCAGCAGCTTTGGGGACAGGGGCACAGATACGCAGTATTTT.

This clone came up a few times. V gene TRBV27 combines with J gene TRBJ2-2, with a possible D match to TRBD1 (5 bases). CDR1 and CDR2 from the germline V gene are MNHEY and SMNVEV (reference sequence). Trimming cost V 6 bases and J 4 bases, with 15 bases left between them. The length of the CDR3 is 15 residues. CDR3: CASRPTSGATGELFF. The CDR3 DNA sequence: TGTGCCAGCAGACCGACCAGTGGGGCCACCGGGGAGCTGTTTTTT.

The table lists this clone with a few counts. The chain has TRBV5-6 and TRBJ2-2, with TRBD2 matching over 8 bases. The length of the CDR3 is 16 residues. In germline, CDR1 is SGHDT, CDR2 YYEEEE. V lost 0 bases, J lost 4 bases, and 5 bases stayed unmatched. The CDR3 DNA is TGTGCCAGCAGCTTGGGTGGCGGGGGGACCACCGGGGAGCTGTTTTTT. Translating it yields CASSLGGGGTTGELFF. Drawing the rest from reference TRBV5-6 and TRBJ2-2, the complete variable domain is DAGVTQSPTHLIKTRGQQVTLRCSPKSGHDTVSWYQQALGQGPQFIFQYYEEEERQRGNFPDRFSGHQFPNYSSELNVNALLLGDSALYLCASSLGGGGTTGELFFGEGSRLTVL.

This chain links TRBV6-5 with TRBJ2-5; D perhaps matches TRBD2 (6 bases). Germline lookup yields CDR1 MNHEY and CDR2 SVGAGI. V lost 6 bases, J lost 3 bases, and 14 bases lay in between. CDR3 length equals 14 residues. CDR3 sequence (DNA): TGTGCCAGCAGCCTCGGGGGAGGAAAAGAGACCCAGTACTTC. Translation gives CASSLGGGKETQYF.

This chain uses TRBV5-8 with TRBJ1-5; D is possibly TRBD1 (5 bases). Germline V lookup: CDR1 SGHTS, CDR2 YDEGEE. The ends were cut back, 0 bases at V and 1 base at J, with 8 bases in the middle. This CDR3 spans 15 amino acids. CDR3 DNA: TGTGCCAGCAGCTTGGAGGGGTGGAGCAATCAGCCCCAGCATTTT. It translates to CASSLEGWSNQPQHF.